This T cell receptor beta chain comes out of a study of blood T cell repertoires in COVID-19. As for the study in general: PBMCs, B-cell-depleted T cells, or T cells were the source of the cDNA or gDNA that made up the material.

The CDR3 covers 11 residues. V dropped 4 bases and J dropped 11 bases, with 11 bases sitting between them. Germline V CDR1 and CDR2: SNHLY, FYNNEI. Sequenced by immunoSEQ multiplex PCR; TCRdb stores in-frame clones only, minus some. This sample yields 35,000 to 45,000 clones, of which 80% to 90% are seen a single time; roughly 13% belongs to the top ten. The J gene is TRBJ1-1, the V gene TRBV2; no definite D call. Sequencing was performed on peripheral blood. The receptor comes from a woman aged 70-85 years in a cohort sampled during active COVID-19. CDR3: CASSGARLAFF. In DNA, the CDR3 is TGTGCCAGCAGTGGCGCCCGGTTGGCTTTCTTT. The full variable domain, completed using reference TRBV2 and TRBJ1-1, is EPEVTQTPSHQVTQMGQEVILRCVPISNHLYFYWYRQILGQKVEFLVSFYNNEISEKSEIFDDQFSVERPDGSNFTLKIRSTKLEDSAMYFCASSGARLAFFGQGTRLTVV.